What follows are 15 T cell receptor beta chains derived from one specimen sequenced in a study of blood T cell repertoires in COVID-19 (dated by TCRdb to about 2020). Libraries were made using the immunoSEQ multiplex PCR assay. The immuneACCESS repertoire file appears here via TCRdb, limited to in-frame rearrangements. These files lack a portion of the clones; in checked studies, under half of the deficit traces to unresolved V genes, and the cause of the others is not known. The sample table contains 110,000 to 150,000 clones; only one count was recorded for roughly four fifths of them. The ten largest clones add up to about 4.2% of the sample. Sequencing was carried out using peripheral blood. These receptors originate from an elderly woman with acute or convalescent COVID-19.

The J gene is TRBJ2-7, the V gene TRBV7-9, with a possible D match to TRBD1 (5 bases). The CDR3 spans 14 residues. Trimming left V 5 bases short and J 7 bases short, with 18 bases between. The germline V gene has CDR1 SEHNR and CDR2 FQNEAQ (reference sequence). The CDR3, as DNA: TGTGCCAGCAGCCCCAGTGGGGCGGTGGGGGAGCAGTACTTC. Translating gives CASSPSGAVGEQYF.

The chain employs TRBV19 and TRBJ2-7; 9 bases line up with TRBD1. Germline V gene sequence: CDR1 LNHDA, CDR2 SQIVND (reference sequence). The V gene end was trimmed by 3 bases and the J gene end by 2 bases; junction bases not matched to a gene: 5. The CDR3 consists of 15 residues. The DNA of the CDR3 is TGTGCCAGTAGTATCGGCGGACAGGGGACCTACGAGCAGTACTTC. Translation gives CASSIGGQGTYEQYF.

The gene calls are TRBV29-1 and TRBJ1-1, with a tentative D call TRBD1 (6 bases). The germline CDR1 and CDR2 sequences are SQVTM and ANQGSEA. V shed 7 bases and J shed 4 bases, with 13 bases lying between them. The CDR3 has 12 amino acids. The CDR3 reads CSGYRVGTEAFF. The CDR3 DNA reads TGCAGCGGCTACAGGGTGGGCACTGAAGCTTTCTTT. The full variable domain, in which reference TRBV29-1 and TRBJ1-1 provide the parts outside the CDR3, is SAVISQKPSRDICQRGTSLTIQCQVDSQVTMMFWYRQQPGQSLTLIATANQGSEATYESGFVIDKFPISRPNLTFSTLTVSNMSPEDSSIYLCSGYRVGTEAFFGQGTRLTVV.

The chain couples TRBV10-1 to TRBJ1-3; no clear D. CDR1 and CDR2 from the germline V gene are WNHNN and SYGVQD (reference sequence). This CDR3 has 15 residues. V lost 3 bases and J 0 bases, leaving 9 bases between the germline ends. The CDR3 region has the DNA TGCGCCAGCAGTGACGGCGGAGCCTCTGGAAACACCATATATTTT. Amino acids: CASSDGGASGNTIYF.

This clone has just one count. J is TRBJ2-1 and V is TRBV5-6, with 14 bases fitting TRBD2. Germline lookup yields CDR1 SGHDT and CDR2 YYEEEE. J was trimmed by 13 bases and V by 3 bases; bases with no gene match: 3. The CDR3 totals 13 residues. In DNA form, the CDR3 reads TGTGCCAGCAGCTGGACTAGCGGGGGGACACAGTTCTTC. This encodes CASSWTSGGTQFF.

The chain recombines TRBV27 with TRBJ1-2; unclear D gene. Deletions cut 6 bases from V and 5 bases from J, with 13 bases between. The CDR3 runs to 13 residues. Germline assignment: CDR1 MNHEY and CDR2 SMNVEV (reference sequence). The CDR3 coding sequence is TGTGCCAGCAGCCTACTGGGAGGGTATGGCTACACCTTC. Translated: CASSLLGGYGYTF.

The chain employs TRBV7-8 and TRBJ2-1; 8 bases match TRBD2. Losses at the gene ends were 1 base for V and 1 base for J; bases not matched to a gene: 6. The germline gives CDR1 SGHVS, CDR2 FQNEAQ. This CDR3 has 17 amino acids. In nucleotides, the CDR3 is TGTGCCAGCAGCTTAGTTGGACCTAGCGGGTCCTACAATGAGCAGTTCTTC. This encodes CASSLVGPSGSYNEQFF.

The rearrangement joins TRBV18 to TRBJ1-3; 8 nucleotides line up with TRBD1. This CDR3 contains 14 residues. From germline, CDR1 is KGHSH and CDR2 LQKENI. V dropped 3 bases and J dropped 9; count of bases not matched to a gene: 7. The CDR3, as DNA: TGTGCCAGCTCACCCGGACAGGGTCCGGCCACCATATATTTT. As protein: CASSPGQGPATIYF.

The rearrangement uses TRBV11-3 and TRBJ2-7; D possibly corresponds to TRBD1 (7 bases). Trimming left V 5 bases short and J 3 bases short, with 11 bases between. The V gene's germline CDR1 is SGHNT and CDR2 YENEEA. CDR3 length equals 13 residues. CDR3 sequence (DNA): TGTGCCAGCAGCCGGGGGACAGACTACGAGCAGTACTTC. Its protein product is CASSRGTDYEQYF.

This chain links TRBV9 with TRBJ1-1; D unresolved. Trimming pared 0 bases from V and 4 bases from J, leaving 13 bases between. The CDR3 spans 15 residues. The germline gives CDR1 SGDLS, CDR2 YYNGEE. DNA for the CDR3: TGTGCCAGCAGCGTAGAACCCTACCTGCCCACTGAAGCTTTCTTT. It specifies CASSVEPYLPTEAFF.

The chain couples TRBV28 to TRBJ2-2; no clear D. Trimming removed 6 bases from V and 5 bases from J, with 13 bases in between. This CDR3 has 14 amino acids. Germline V gene sequence: CDR1 MDHEN, CDR2 SYDVKM. The CDR3, as DNA: TGTGCCAGCAGCCTTTCCGCCGGGACCGGGGAGCTGTTTTTT. Translating it yields CASSLSAGTGELFF. The entire variable domain, with the rest obtained from reference TRBV28 and TRBJ2-2, is as follows: DVKVTQSSRYLVKRTGEKVFLECVQDMDHENMFWYRQDPGLGLRLIYFSYDVKMKEKGDIPEGYSVSREKKERFSLILESASTNQTSMYLCASSLSAGTGELFFGEGSRLTVL.

The V and J genes are TRBV12-3 or TRBV12-4 and TRBJ1-2; D gene ambiguous. The V end lost 5 bases, the J end lost 4 bases, and 11 bases lay between the germline ends. The CDR3 is 13 residues long. CDR3 sequence (DNA): TGTGCCAGCAGTCCCCAGAGGCTCTATGGCTACACCTTC. Translation: CASSPQRLYGYTF.

The V call is TRBV19, the J call TRBJ1-1; D gene unclear. V lost 8 bases and J 1 base, leaving 5 bases between the germline ends. This CDR3 is built from 11 residues. CDR1 is LNHDA and CDR2 is SQIVND in the germline V gene (reference sequence). CDR3 DNA: TGTGCCAGTTCCCAGAACACTGAAGCTTTCTTT. Protein sequence: CASSQNTEAFF. The full variable domain, its missing parts supplied by reference TRBV19 and TRBJ1-1, is DGGITQSPKYLFRKEGQNVTLSCEQNLNHDAMYWYRQDPGQGLRLIYYSQIVNDFQKGDIAEGYSVSREKKESFPLTVTSAQKNPTAFYLCASSQNTEAFFGQGTRLTVV.

The chain is built from TRBV30 and TRBJ2-5; 9 nucleotides agree with TRBD2. Germline lookup yields CDR1 GTSNPN and CDR2 SVGIG (reference sequence). Trimming at V came to 2 bases and at J to 2 bases, leaving 3 bases not matched to a gene. The CDR3 has 14 amino acids. This chain's CDR3 is CAWSSGGTQETQYF. CDR3 nucleotide sequence: TGTGCCTGGAGTAGCGGGGGGACTCAAGAGACCCAGTACTTC.

The chain recombines TRBV5-1 with TRBJ1-3; D gene ambiguous. The CDR3 is 14 residues long. Trimming took off 4 bases at V and 0 bases at J, with 8 bases between the two ends. Germline CDR1 SGHRS, CDR2 YFSETQ. CDR3 nucleotides: TGCGCCAGCAGCCCGGGATCCTCTGGAAACACCATATATTTT. Translating gives CASSPGSSGNTIYF. Drawing the rest from reference TRBV5-1 and TRBJ1-3, the complete variable domain is KAGVTQTPRYLIKTRGQQVTLSCSPISGHRSVSWYQQTPGQGLQFLFEYFSETQRNKGNFPGRFSGRQFSNSRSEMNVSTLELGDSALYLCASSPGSSGNTIYFGEGSWLTVV.